The 11 T cell receptor beta chains in this list originate from one sample, sequenced in a study of neurological immune-mediated disorders. A single record per CDR3 protein comes from TCRdb applying MiXCR to the 5' RACE reads. The sample holds under 90,000 distinct CDR3 sequences, around 9.9% seen once. The source material was PBMCs. Every receptor here comes from a man between 50 and 59 years old in good health.

The table lists this clonotype with many counts. The genes are TRBV7-2 and TRBJ1-5; 8 bases are shared with TRBD1. CDR1 is SGHTA, CDR2 FQGNSA, per germline. The junction had 7 bases not matched to a gene; V was cut back by 3 bases and J by 6 bases. The CDR3 sequence is 15 residues long. Here the CDR3 DNA reads TGTGCCAGCAGCTTGGGGGGACAGGACCGTCAGCCCCAGCATTTT. It is translated as CASSLGGQDRQPQHF.

This clonotype occurred many times. V and J are TRBV12-3 or TRBV12-4 and TRBJ2-5, with 13 bases aligning to TRBD2. Trimming removed 5 bases from V and 7 bases from J; junction bases left unmatched: 10. The CDR3 has 16 residues. This CDR3 reads CASSTPGTSGVGTQYF. CDR3 nucleotide sequence: TGTGCCAGCAGTACACCCGGGACTAGCGGGGTCGGGACCCAGTACTTC.

In its sample, this clonotype was seen many times. The chain joins TRBV6-2 or TRBV6-3 to TRBJ1-5; 11 nucleotides match TRBD1. Trimming cost V 5 bases and J 6 bases; bases outside gene matches: 15. The CDR3 is 18 residues long. Germline CDR1 MNHEY, CDR2 SVGEGT. CDR3 sequence: CASSTGTGGLATGQPQHF. The CDR3 DNA sequence: TGTGCCAGCAGTACCGGGACAGGGGGTTTGGCAACTGGTCAGCCCCAGCATTTT.

At least ten counts were recorded for this clonotype. This sequence joins TRBV20-1 and TRBJ1-1; possibly TRBD1 for D (5 bases). The germline V gene has CDR1 DFQATT and CDR2 SNEGSKA (reference sequence). The ends were cut back, 3 bases at V and 0 bases at J, with 20 bases in the middle. The CDR3 runs 17 residues. The CDR3 here is CSARDGALDPMNTEAFF. As DNA, the CDR3 is TGCAGTGCTAGGGATGGGGCTCTAGATCCCATGAACACTGAAGCTTTCTTT.

This clonotype was counted many times. The V call is TRBV5-1, the J call TRBJ1-2; 9 bases map to TRBD1. The ends lost 4 bases at V and 0 bases at J; junction bases unmatched: 7. This CDR3 comprises 16 residues. The germline gives CDR1 SGHRS, CDR2 YFSETQ. CDR3 sequence reads: CASSTSGQGANYGYTF. In nucleotides, the CDR3 is TGCGCCAGCAGCACCTCGGGACAGGGAGCTAACTATGGCTACACCTTC.

This clonotype occurred many times. The chain links TRBV5-1 to TRBJ2-2, with D hard to call. V was pared by 4 bases and J by 0 bases, with 10 bases between. The CDR3 extends over 15 amino acids. Germline CDR1 and CDR2: SGHRS and YFSETQ. This CDR3 reads CASSDTFANTGELFF. CDR3 coding DNA: TGCGCCAGCAGCGATACGTTCGCGAACACCGGGGAGCTGTTTTTT.

The sample holds many counts of this clonotype. This chain links TRBV12-3 or TRBV12-4 with TRBJ2-1, with TRBD2 matching 11 bases. J was trimmed by 2 bases and V by 6 bases; bases with no gene match: 3. The CDR3 has 15 amino acids. The CDR3 region has the DNA TGTGCCAGCAGACGTAGCGGGGGGGCCTACAATGAGCAGTTCTTC. Protein sequence: CASRRSGGAYNEQFF.

This clonotype has more than one count but fewer than ten. This chain links TRBV7-6 with TRBJ2-5; D remains ambiguous. Germline V gene lookup returns CDR1 SGHVS and CDR2 FNYEAQ. This CDR3 spans 11 amino acids. With 3 bases removed from V and 5 bases from J, the gap between germline ends came to 4 bases. CDR3 protein: CASSFWETQYF. The CDR3 DNA reads as TGTGCCAGCAGCTTTTGGGAGACCCAGTACTTC.

This clonotype has a count of ten or more. This chain uses TRBV12-3 or TRBV12-4 with TRBJ1-5, with a weak D call TRBD1 (6 bases). This CDR3 has 17 amino acids. Deletions cut 6 bases from V and 1 base from J, with 19 bases between. In nucleotides, the CDR3 is TGTGCCAGCAGAAGGACCCAGCCAGGGGAAAGCAATCAGCCCCAGCATTTT. Amino acids: CASRRTQPGESNQPQHF.

This clonotype turned up a few times. A much larger clonotype is one base distant, so this may be a read error. The chain uses TRBV3-1 and TRBJ1-1; perhaps TRBD1 as D (5 bases). Per germline, CDR1 LGHDT and CDR2 YNNKEL (reference sequence). V lost 1 base and J 3 bases, leaving 15 bases between the germline ends. The CDR3 loop spans 16 amino acids. CDR3 coding DNA: TGTGCCAGCAGCCAAGGGGGACCCCCCCTGGACACTGAAGCTTTCTTT. It encodes CASSQGGPPLDTEAFF. Combining the CDR3 with reference TRBV3-1 and TRBJ1-1 gives the whole variable domain DTAVSQTPKYLVTQMGNDKSIKCEQNLGHDTMYWYKQDSKKFLKIMFSYNNKELIINETVPNRFSPKSPDKAHLNLHINSLELGDSAVYFCASSQGGPPLDTEAFFGQGTRLTVV.

In its sample, this clonotype was seen many times. The genes are TRBV5-1 and TRBJ2-7, with D possibly TRBD1 on 5 matching bases. Trimming pared 2 bases from V and 5 bases from J, leaving 8 bases between. The CDR3 is 12 residues long. Germline V CDR1 and CDR2: SGHRS, YFSETQ. As DNA, the CDR3 is TGCGCCAGCAGCTTCCAGGGTGACGAGCAGTACTTC. Protein product: CASSFQGDEQYF.